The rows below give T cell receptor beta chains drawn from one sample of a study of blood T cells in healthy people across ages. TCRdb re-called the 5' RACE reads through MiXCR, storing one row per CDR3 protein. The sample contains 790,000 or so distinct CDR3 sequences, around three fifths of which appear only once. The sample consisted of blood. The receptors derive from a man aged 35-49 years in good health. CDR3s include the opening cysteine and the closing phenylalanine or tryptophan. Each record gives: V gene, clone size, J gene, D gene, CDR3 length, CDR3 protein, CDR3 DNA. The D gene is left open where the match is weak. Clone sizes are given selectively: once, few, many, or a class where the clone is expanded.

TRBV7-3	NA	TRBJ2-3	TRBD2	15	CASSHGLAFPDTQYF	TGTGCCAGCAGCCACGGACTAGCGTTCCCAGATACGCAGTATTTT
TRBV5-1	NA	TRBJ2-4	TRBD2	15	CASSPSGVAQNIQYF	TGCGCCAGCAGCCCTAGCGGAGTGGCCCAAAACATTCAGTACTTC
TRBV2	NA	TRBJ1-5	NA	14	CASGAEYSNQPQHF	TGTGCCAGCGGGGCAGAGTATAGCAATCAGCCCCAGCATTTT
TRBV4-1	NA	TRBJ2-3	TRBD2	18	CASSQVTITGTKGHTQYF	TGCGCCAGCAGCCAAGTCACAATAACCGGGACTAAGGGGCACACGCAGTATTTT
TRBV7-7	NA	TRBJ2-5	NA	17	CASSRVVGKGAQETQYF	TGTGCCAGCAGCCGGGTAGTAGGGAAAGGGGCCCAAGAGACCCAGTACTTC
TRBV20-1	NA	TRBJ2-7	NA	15	CSARDREQDRYEQYF	TGCAGTGCTAGAGATAGGGAACAGGATCGTTACGAGCAGTACTTC
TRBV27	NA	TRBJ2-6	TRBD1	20	CASSPRLTGWEKSGANVLTF	TGTGCCAGCAGCCCACGATTGACAGGGTGGGAGAAATCTGGGGCCAACGTCCTGACTTTC
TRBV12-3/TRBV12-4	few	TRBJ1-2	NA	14	CASRGRGDHYGYTF	TGTGCCAGCAGGGGACGAGGCGACCACTATGGCTACACCTTC
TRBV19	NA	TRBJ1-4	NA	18	CASSPRLGLAPTNEKLFF	TGTGCCAGTAGTCCGCGGCTGGGACTCGCCCCAACTAATGAAAAACTGTTTTTT
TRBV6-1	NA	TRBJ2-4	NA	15	CASSDKGESKNIQYF	TGTGCCAGCAGTGATAAGGGGGAGTCCAAAAACATTCAGTACTTC
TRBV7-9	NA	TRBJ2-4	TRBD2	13	CASSAVSGIVQYF	TGTGCCAGCAGCGCAGTTAGCGGGATAGTTCAGTACTTC
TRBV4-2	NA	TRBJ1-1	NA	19	CASSQDSVRDLLRNTEAFF	TGTGCCAGCAGCCAAGATTCCGTCAGGGATCTACTCCGGAACACTGAAGCTTTCTTT
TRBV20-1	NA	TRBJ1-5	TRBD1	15	CSARTRTGGDQPQHF	TGCAGTGCTAGAACCCGAACAGGGGGGGATCAGCCCCAGCATTTT
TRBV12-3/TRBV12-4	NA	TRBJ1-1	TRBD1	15	CASSEQGQGNTEAFF	TGTGCCAGCAGTGAACAGGGACAGGGGAACACTGAAGCTTTCTTT
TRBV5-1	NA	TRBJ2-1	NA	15	CASSLGAHRGNEQFF	TGCGCCAGCAGCTTGGGGGCCCACCGCGGGAATGAGCAGTTCTTC
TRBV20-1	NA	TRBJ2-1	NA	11	CSARLGQEQFF	TGCAGTGCTAGGCTAGGACAGGAGCAGTTCTTC
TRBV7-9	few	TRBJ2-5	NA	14	CASSDTRGGETQYF	TGTGCCAGCAGCGACACCAGGGGTGGAGAGACCCAGTACTTC
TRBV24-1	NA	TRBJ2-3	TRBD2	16	CATSDLSAGESDTQYF	TGTGCCACCAGTGATTTATCGGCGGGAGAGTCAGATACGCAGTATTTT
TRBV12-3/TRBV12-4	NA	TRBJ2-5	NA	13	CASSAQGNGQQYF	TGTGCCAGCAGCGCCCAGGGGAACGGCCAGCAGTACTTC
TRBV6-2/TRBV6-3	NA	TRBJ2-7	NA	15	CASSPSGTFLYEQYF	TGTGCCAGCAGTCCCTCGGGGACTTTTCTCTACGAGCAGTACTTC
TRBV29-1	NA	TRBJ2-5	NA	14	CSVSGGQGGETQYF	TGCAGCGTTTCGGGGGGGCAGGGGGGAGAGACCCAGTACTTC
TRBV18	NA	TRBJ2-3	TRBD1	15	CASSPQGQSTDTQYF	TGTGCCAGCTCACCACAGGGACAGAGCACAGATACGCAGTATTTT
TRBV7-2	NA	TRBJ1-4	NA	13	CASKAGPNEKLFF	TGTGCCAGCAAGGCAGGTCCTAATGAAAAACTGTTTTTT
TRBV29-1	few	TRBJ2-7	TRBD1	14	CSVAGWTGGYEQYF	TGCAGCGTTGCCGGGTGGACAGGGGGCTACGAGCAGTACTTC
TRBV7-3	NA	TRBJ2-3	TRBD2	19	CASSPRSSGEGLSADTLYF	TGTGCCAGCAGCCCCCGGTCTAGCGGGGAGGGTCTGTCGGCAGATACGCTGTATTTT
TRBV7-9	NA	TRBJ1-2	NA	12	CASSVNFGGYTF	TGTGCCAGCAGCGTAAACTTCGGGGGCTACACCTTC
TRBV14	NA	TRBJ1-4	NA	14	CASSPAGRYEKLFF	TGTGCCAGCAGCCCCGCGGGGAGATATGAAAAACTGTTTTTT
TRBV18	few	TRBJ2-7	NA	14	CASSQRGATYEQYF	TGTGCCAGCTCACAAAGGGGGGCAACCTACGAGCAGTACTTC
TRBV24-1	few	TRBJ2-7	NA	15	CATSDPRQSSYEQYF	TGTGCCACCAGTGACCCAAGACAAAGCTCCTACGAGCAGTACTTC
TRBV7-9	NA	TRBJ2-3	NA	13	CAGGRPPTDTQYF	TGTGCCGGGGGCCGACCCCCCACAGATACGCAGTATTTT
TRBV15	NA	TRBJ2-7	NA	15	CATSRGVESSYEQYF	TGTGCCACCAGCAGAGGCGTCGAAAGCTCCTACGAGCAGTACTTC
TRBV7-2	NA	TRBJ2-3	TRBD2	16	CASSLKLAGGGDTQYF	TGTGCCAGCAGCTTAAAGCTAGCGGGAGGAGGGGATACGCAGTATTTT
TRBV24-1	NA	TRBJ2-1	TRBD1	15	CATSDRQGAYNEQFF	TGTGCCACCAGTGATAGACAGGGGGCGTACAATGAGCAGTTCTTC
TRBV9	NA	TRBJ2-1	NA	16	CASSGAAVTRNNEQFF	TGTGCCAGCAGTGGAGCGGCGGTCACCAGGAACAATGAGCAGTTCTTC
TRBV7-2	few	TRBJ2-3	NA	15	CASSQDWMTTDTQYF	TGTGCCAGCAGCCAAGACTGGATGACCACAGATACGCAGTATTTT
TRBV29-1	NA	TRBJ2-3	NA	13	CSVASASTDTQYF	TGCAGCGTTGCCTCAGCGAGTACAGATACGCAGTATTTT
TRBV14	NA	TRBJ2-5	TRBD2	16	CASSPLGLAGTETQYF	TGTGCCAGCAGCCCCCTTGGACTAGCGGGAACAGAGACCCAGTACTTC
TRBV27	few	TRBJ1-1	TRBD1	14	CASRETGSGTEAFF	TGTGCCAGCAGGGAGACAGGGTCTGGCACTGAAGCTTTCTTT
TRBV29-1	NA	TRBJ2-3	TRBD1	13	CSVETGNTDTQYF	TGCAGCGTAGAGACAGGGAACACAGATACGCAGTATTTT
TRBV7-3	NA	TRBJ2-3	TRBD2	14	CASSLVQGGGTQYF	TGTGCCAGCAGCTTAGTGCAGGGCGGGGGTACGCAGTATTTT
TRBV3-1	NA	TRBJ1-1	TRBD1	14	CASSQVKGASEAFF	TGTGCCAGCAGCCAAGTAAAGGGGGCATCTGAAGCTTTCTTT
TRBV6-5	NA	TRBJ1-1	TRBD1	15	CASSYLQGALTEAFF	TGTGCCAGCAGTTACTTACAGGGGGCGCTAACTGAAGCTTTCTTT
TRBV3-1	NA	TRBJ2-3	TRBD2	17	CASSQDGVSGRTDTQYF	TGTGCCAGCAGCCAAGATGGCGTCAGCGGGAGAACAGATACGCAGTATTTT
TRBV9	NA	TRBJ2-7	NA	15	CASSVAPASSYEQYF	TGTGCCAGCAGCGTAGCGCCGGCCAGCTCCTACGAGCAGTACTTC
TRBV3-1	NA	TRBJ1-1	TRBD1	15	CVSSRRGQGSTEAFF	TGTGTCAGCAGCCGCCGCGGACAGGGCTCCACTGAAGCTTTCTTT
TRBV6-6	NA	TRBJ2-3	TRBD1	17	CASSYLEGQGARDTQYF	TGTGCCAGCAGTTACCTCGAAGGACAGGGGGCAAGAGATACGCAGTATTTT
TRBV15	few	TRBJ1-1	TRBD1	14	CATSRERTGLLAFF	TGTGCCACCAGCAGAGAAAGGACAGGTTTATTAGCTTTCTTT
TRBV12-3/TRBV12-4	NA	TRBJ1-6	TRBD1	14	CASSTGQADSPLHF	TGTGCCAGCAGTACCGGACAGGCGGATTCACCCCTCCACTTT
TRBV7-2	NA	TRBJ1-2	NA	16	CVGSPRSGTGGYGYTF	TGTGTCGGCAGCCCCAGATCGGGGACCGGGGGCTATGGCTACACCTTC
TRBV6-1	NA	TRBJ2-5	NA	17	CASSEVFGPAPLETQYF	TGTGCCAGCAGTGAAGTGTTCGGACCGGCCCCTTTGGAGACCCAGTACTTC
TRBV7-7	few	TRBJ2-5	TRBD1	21	CASSSSTGTDYLHSGQETQYF	TGTGCTAGCAGCTCTAGCACGGGGACAGATTATTTACATTCGGGCCAAGAGACCCAGTACTTC
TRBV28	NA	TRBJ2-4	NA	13	CATKGRGKNIQYF	TGTGCCACAAAAGGCAGGGGCAAAAACATTCAGTACTTC
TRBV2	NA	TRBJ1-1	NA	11	CASLRSTEAFF	TGTGCCAGCCTCAGAAGCACTGAAGCTTTCTTT